This T cell receptor beta chain was captured by sequencing in a study of response to subunit inactivated influenza vaccine. The germline gives CDR1 ENHRY, CDR2 SYGVKD. The CDR3 is 17 amino acids. Trimming removed 3 bases from V and 0 bases from J, with 15 bases in between. Via MiXCR, TCRdb re-called the RT-PCR reads, giving one row per CDR3 protein. Of more than 450,000 distinct CDR3 sequences in the sample, 12% were seen once. Study conclusions and caveats: Authors suggested that a seasonal influenza vaccination recruits few new T cells each time.

As regards this clonotype: Antigen: not known.

The rearrangement links TRBV10-3 to TRBJ2-1; D gene uncertain. Material: PBMCs from blood, obtained on the day of vaccination. The TCR sequence derives from a man in his fifties who received an inactivated influenza vaccine. This CDR3 is CAISDPLRQSSYNEQFF. The CDR3 nucleotides read TGTGCCATCAGTGACCCTCTTCGGCAGAGCTCCTACAATGAGCAGTTCTTC.